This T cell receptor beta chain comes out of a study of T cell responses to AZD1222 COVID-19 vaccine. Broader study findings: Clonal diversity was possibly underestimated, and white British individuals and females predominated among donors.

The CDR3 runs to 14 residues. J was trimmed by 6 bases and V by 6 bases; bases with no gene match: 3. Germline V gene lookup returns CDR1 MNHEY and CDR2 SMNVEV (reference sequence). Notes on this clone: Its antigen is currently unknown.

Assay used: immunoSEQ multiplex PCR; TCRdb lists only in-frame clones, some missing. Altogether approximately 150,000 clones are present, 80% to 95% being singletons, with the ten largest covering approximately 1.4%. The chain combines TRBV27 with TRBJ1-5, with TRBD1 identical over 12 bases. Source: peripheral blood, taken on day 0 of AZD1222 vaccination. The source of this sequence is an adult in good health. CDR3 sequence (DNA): TGTGCCAGCAGGGGGACAGGGGGCACTCAGCCCCAGCATTTT. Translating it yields CASRGTGGTQPQHF.